What follows are 15 T cell receptor beta chains derived from one specimen sequenced in a study of response to subunit inactivated influenza vaccine. In TCRdb, the RT-PCR reads were re-called with MiXCR into one record per CDR3 protein. This table has 500,000 to 600,000 distinct CDR3 sequences, over 9% appearing once. The sample was also reused in another study, on T cells expressing NK-cell markers. From that paper: Scientists made TCR beta cDNA using 5'RACE template switching with UMIs.

The sequencing used PBMCs from blood, collected on the day of vaccination. These receptors all come from a man aged 50 to 60 who received an inactivated influenza vaccine.

The chain uses TRBV3-1 and TRBJ2-7, with D possibly being TRBD1 (5 bases). Deletions cut 4 bases from V and 5 bases from J, with 24 bases between. From germline, CDR1 is LGHDT and CDR2 YNNKEL (reference sequence). The CDR3 loop spans 17 amino acids. The CDR3 loop is CASSPLIRPQGSDEQYF. The CDR3, as DNA: TGTGCCAGCAGCCCCCTAATCAGGCCGCAGGGAAGCGACGAGCAGTACTTC.

This clonotype was counted many times. The chain uses TRBV4-3 and TRBJ2-5; TRBD1 is a possible D gene (5 bases). CDR3 size: 15 residues. V was shortened by 0 bases and J by 4 bases, with 12 bases between the two germline ends. The germline gives CDR1 LGHNA, CDR2 YSLEER. This chain's CDR3 is CASSQDQGTSETQYF. The DNA for the CDR3 is TGCGCCAGCAGCCAAGATCAGGGTACTTCAGAGACCCAGTACTTC.

The CDR3 region has the DNA TGTGCCATCAGTGAGTACCCCCTGGACAGAGGTCGCAATGAGCAGTTCTTC. Encoded protein: CAISEYPLDRGRNEQFF. The chain uses TRBV10-3 and TRBJ2-1; D possibly corresponds to TRBD1 (6 bases). The CDR3 is 17 residues long. The V end was cut by 1 base, the J end by 6 bases, with 19 bases between. From germline, CDR1 is ENHRY and CDR2 SYGVKD.

This clonotype was detected only once. The chain links TRBV20-1 to TRBJ2-5; D is possibly TRBD2 (6 bases). The CDR3 runs to 15 residues. The ends were cut back, 5 bases at V and 5 bases at J, with 21 bases in the middle. Per germline, CDR1 DFQATT and CDR2 SNEGSKA (reference sequence). The CDR3 loop is CSAGGVITAGETQYF. CDR3 sequence (DNA): TGCAGTGCTGGAGGGGTCATCACCGCCGGGGAGACCCAGTACTTC.

This clonotype was seen repeatedly, ten times or more. V gene TRBV2 combines with J gene TRBJ2-3; maybe TRBD2 (5 bases). The ends were cut back, 4 bases at V and 6 bases at J, with 8 bases in the middle. CDR3 length: 12 amino acids. The germline gives CDR1 SNHLY, CDR2 FYNNEI. The CDR3 is CASSVDYDTQYF. The DNA of the CDR3 is TGTGCCAGCAGTGTAGACTACGATACGCAGTATTTT.

This clonotype has more than one count but fewer than ten. J is TRBJ2-5 and V is TRBV6-2 or TRBV6-3; D possibly corresponds to TRBD1 (6 bases). Trimming removed 7 bases at V and 5 bases at J, with 14 bases between. The germline CDR1 and CDR2 sequences are MNHEY and SVGEGT. The CDR3 runs to 13 residues. CDR3 bases: TGTGCCAGCAAACAACAGGGTGGGGAGACCCAGTACTTC. Its translation is CASKQQGGETQYF.

This clonotype appeared a few times. The chain couples TRBV25-1 to TRBJ2-7; maybe TRBD1 (6 bases). Germline V lookup: CDR1 MGHDK, CDR2 SYGVNS. The V gene lost 5 bases and the J gene lost 3 bases, with 26 bases spanning the gap. The CDR3 loop spans 18 amino acids. The CDR3, as DNA: TGTGCCAGCAGTACGTACTCAGGGGAATCTGCCTACAGCTACGAGCAGTACTTC. This codes for CASSTYSGESAYSYEQYF.

This chain links TRBV6-6 with TRBJ1-5, with D possibly matching TRBD1 (5 bases). CDR3 length: 13 amino acids. From germline, CDR1 is MNHNY and CDR2 SVGAGI (reference sequence). The V end was cut by 5 bases, the J end by 6 bases, with 11 bases between. The CDR3 DNA sequence: TGTGCCAGCAGTGATCCGGGGGGTCAGCCCCAGCATTTT. Protein sequence: CASSDPGGQPQHF.

This CDR3 reads CASSLYGDGYTF. As DNA, the CDR3 is TGTGCCAGCAGCTTGTATGGGGACGGCTACACCTTC. The chain links TRBV5-4 to TRBJ1-2, with a weak D call TRBD1 (5 bases). Deletions cut 1 base from V and 8 bases from J, with 9 bases between. Germline V gives CDR1 SGHNT, CDR2 YYREEE (reference sequence). The CDR3 extends over 12 amino acids.

V gene TRBV6-2 or TRBV6-3 combines with J gene TRBJ2-7; the match to TRBD1 covers 7 bases. Germline CDR1 and CDR2: MNHEY and SVGEGT. This CDR3 contains 18 residues. The junction had 22 bases not matched to a gene; V was cut back by 6 bases and J by 5 bases. DNA of the CDR3: TGTGCCAGCAGCACGGACAGGCCTACGATGAAGAGCGGCAACGAGCAGTACTTC. It codes for CASSTDRPTMKSGNEQYF.

On this clonotype itself: A read error is possible here, since a much larger clone lies one base away. This sequence joins TRBV12-3 or TRBV12-4 and TRBJ2-3, with D possibly TRBD1 on 5 matching bases. The J call may be wrong; the DNA end is better matched by TRBJ1-5. The CDR3 contains 15 residues. This CDR3 reads CASSPGTSVTDTQHF. In nucleotides, the CDR3 is TGTGCCAGCAGCCCCGGGACTAGCGTCACAGATACGCAGCATTTT.

V usage is TRBV4-1 and J usage is TRBJ2-6, with D possibly being TRBD1 (5 bases). This CDR3 is 16 amino acids long. Trimming took off 0 bases at V and 2 bases at J, with 8 bases between the two ends. CDR1 and CDR2 from the germline V gene are MGHRA and YSYEKL. CDR3 sequence reads: CASSQEIQAGANVLTF. For the CDR3, the DNA is TGCGCCAGCAGCCAAGAAATACAGGCTGGGGCCAACGTCCTGACTTTC.

Only a few counts were recorded for this clonotype. This chain links TRBV20-1 with TRBJ2-3, with 12 bases that match TRBD2. CDR1 is DFQATT and CDR2 is SNEGSKA in the germline V gene (reference sequence). V gave up 0 bases and J gave up 3 bases; unmatched junction bases: 4. The CDR3 has 16 residues. The DNA of the CDR3 is TGCAGTGCTAGAGATCTAGCGGGAGGGTTGACAGATACGCAGTATTTT. Translation gives CSARDLAGGLTDTQYF.

The genes are TRBV12-3 or TRBV12-4 and TRBJ1-2; TRBD1 matches at 10 bases. The V segment lost 1 base and the J segment 7 bases; nucleotides outside the gene matches: 6. The CDR3 has 15 residues. CDR3: CASSLGQGAGVGYTF. CDR3 bases: TGTGCCAGCAGTTTAGGACAGGGGGCGGGCGTTGGCTACACCTTC.

In this sample, this clonotype turned up a few times. The chain recombines TRBV6-5 with TRBJ2-3; D perhaps matches TRBD2 (6 bases). Germline V CDR1 and CDR2: MNHEY, SVGAGI. CDR3 length: 16 amino acids. The V end lost 2 bases, the J end lost 6 bases, and 18 bases lay between the germline ends. The CDR3 bases are TGTGCCAGCAGTTACCGCCCCCAAGGGCTAGCGGATACGCAGTATTTT. Encoded protein: CASSYRPQGLADTQYF.